This entry lists 21 T cell receptor beta chains sequenced from one sample in a study of blood T cell repertoires in COVID-19 (dated by TCRdb to 2019 to 2021). To prepare the library, the immunoSEQ multiplex PCR assay was applied. The table was pulled from immuneACCESS by TCRdb, which kept in-frame rearrangements only. Such tables lose some clones; where checked, under half of the loss comes from unresolved V genes, and the rest has no known cause. This sample comprises roughly 62,000 clones, around 90% of them detected only once. Together, the top ten hold over 9.5% of the sample. Sequencing used peripheral blood. The receptors were sampled from a human donor with acute or convalescent COVID-19. The donor label of this sample is uncertain.

This clone appeared once. The chain employs TRBV11-2 and TRBJ2-1; tentative D call: TRBD2 (5 bases). The CDR3 spans 18 residues. Trimming took off 2 bases at V and 8 bases at J, with 25 bases between the two ends. Germline loops: CDR1 SGHAT, CDR2 FQNNGV. This chain's CDR3 is CASSLPSLPEDLLHEQFF. Written as DNA, the CDR3 is TGTGCCAGCAGCTTACCATCGCTACCGGAGGACCTACTACATGAGCAGTTCTTC.

The V and J genes are TRBV7-2 and TRBJ2-3, with 10 bases lining up with TRBD2. Per the germline V gene, CDR1 is SGHTA and CDR2 is FQGNSA. The CDR3 extends over 16 amino acids. V dropped 1 base and J dropped 6; count of bases not matched to a gene: 7. CDR3 loop: CASSLVAGGIPDTQYF. In DNA, the CDR3 is TGTGCCAGCAGCTTAGTAGCGGGAGGAATCCCCGATACGCAGTATTTT.

J is TRBJ2-1 and V is TRBV9; D is perhaps TRBD1 (5 bases). CDR3 length: 15 residues. The germline V gene encodes CDR1 SGDLS and CDR2 YYNGEE. Trimming pared 0 bases from V and 4 bases from J, leaving 11 bases between. CDR3 in amino acids: CASSVDGAAYNEQFF. CDR3 DNA sequence: TGTGCCAGCAGCGTAGATGGGGCGGCTTACAATGAGCAGTTCTTC.

V is TRBV18 and J is TRBJ1-4; 8 bases line up with TRBD1. Germline V CDR1 and CDR2: KGHSH, LQKENI. The CDR3 extends over 14 amino acids. With V trimmed by 3 bases and J by 8 bases, 5 bases remained unmatched. CDR3 bases: TGTGCCAGCTCACCGCCGACAGGGGCCGAAAAACTGTTTTTT. Its protein product is CASSPPTGAEKLFF.

The rearrangement joins TRBV30 to TRBJ1-2; maybe TRBD1 (6 bases). The CDR3 is 15 residues long. The germline CDR1 and CDR2 sequences are GTSNPN and SVGIG (reference sequence). With 2 bases removed from V and 5 bases from J, the gap between germline ends came to 18 bases. The CDR3 nucleotides read TGTGCCTGGAGTACCCCCCCGACAGGTTCATATGGCTACACCTTC. Its translation: CAWSTPPTGSYGYTF.

This chain connects TRBV5-8 to TRBJ1-5; 9 nucleotides line up with TRBD1. The ends lost 6 bases at V and 2 bases at J; junction bases unmatched: 6. The CDR3 spans 15 residues. CDR1 is SGHTS and CDR2 is YDEGEE in the germline V gene. The CDR3 DNA reads TGTGCCAGCAACCCCCGGACAGGGGGCAATCAGCCCCAGCATTTT. This gives the protein CASNPRTGGNQPQHF. The whole variable domain, remainder taken from reference TRBV5-8 and TRBJ1-5, is EAGVTQSPTHLIKTRGQQATLRCSPISGHTSVYWYQQALGLGLQFLLWYDEGEERNRGNFPPRFSGRQFPNYSSELNVNALELEDSALYLCASNPRTGGNQPQHFGDGTRLSIL.

The V call is TRBV7-3, the J call TRBJ2-3; 11 bases are shared with TRBD2. The CDR3 loop spans 15 amino acids. V lost 5 bases, J lost 6 bases, and 7 bases stayed unmatched. CDR1 and CDR2 from the germline V gene are SGHTA and FQGTGA. The CDR3 bases are TGTGCCAGCAGCCCAATAGCGGGAGGGGTGGATACGCAGTATTTT. This codes for CASSPIAGGVDTQYF.

V usage is TRBV7-8 and J usage is TRBJ2-3; 8 positions agree with TRBD2. CDR1 is SGHVS, CDR2 FQNEAQ, per germline. The CDR3 covers 18 residues. V was pared by 3 bases and J by 4 bases, with 15 bases of the junction left unmatched. The CDR3 spells CASSFPREGGRSPDTQYF. CDR3 DNA: TGTGCCAGCAGCTTCCCCCGGGAGGGCGGGAGATCCCCAGATACGCAGTATTTT.

The rearrangement joins TRBV20-1 to TRBJ2-1; 10 positions agree with TRBD2. This CDR3 contains 17 residues. V lost 3 bases and J lost 3; bases outside the gene matches: 11. Germline-derived CDR1 and CDR2 are DFQATT and SNEGSKA (reference sequence). CDR3: CSASTPTSGVRYNEQFF. The CDR3 DNA follows: TGCAGTGCTAGTACTCCCACTAGCGGGGTCCGCTACAATGAGCAGTTCTTC.

About this clone: Sequence at one end of the junction differs from germline and may be a read error. The gene calls are TRBV19 and TRBJ1-5; TRBD1 might be the D (5 bases). The CDR3 spans 15 residues. Germline V gene data show CDR1 as LNHDA and CDR2 as SQIVND (reference sequence). This CDR3 reads CASSPVGLSPQAQHF. In DNA, the CDR3 is TGTGCCAGTAGCCCGGTGGGGCTGAGCCCTCAGGCCCAGCATTTT. Full variable domain (missing parts from reference TRBV19 and TRBJ1-5): DGGITQSPKYLFRKEGQNVTLSCEQNLNHDAMYWYRQDPGQGLRLIYYSQIVNDFQKGDIAEGYSVSREKKESFPLTVTSAQKNPTAFYLCASSPVGLSPQAQHFGDGTRLSIL.

J is TRBJ2-1 and V is TRBV4-2, with 7 bases lining up with TRBD1. The CDR3 runs to 13 residues. J gave up 9 bases and V 2 bases, and 4 bases lay outside the gene matches. Germline V gives CDR1 LGHNA, CDR2 YNFKEQ. The CDR3 coding sequence is TGTGCCAGCAGCCAAAGACAGGGATCTGAGCAGTTCTTC. Translation: CASSQRQGSEQFF.

V usage is TRBV11-2 and J usage is TRBJ2-7, with a tentative D call TRBD2 (6 bases). V lost 4 bases and J lost 4, with 17 bases in between. The CDR3 has 15 amino acids. Germline CDR1 SGHAT, CDR2 FQNNGV. The CDR3 nucleotides are TGTGCCAGCAGCTCCGGGACTCCAAAGGCGTACGAGCAGTACTTC. Protein: CASSSGTPKAYEQYF.

This clone appeared a few times. The chain employs TRBV29-1 and TRBJ2-7, with 7 bases matching TRBD1. The CDR3 contains 16 residues. Unmatched junction bases numbered 20, after V lost 8 bases and J lost 4 bases. The germline gives CDR1 SQVTM, CDR2 ANQGSEA. This CDR3 is CSSTSRARDSPYEQYF. CDR3 nucleotides: TGCAGCTCAACTTCCCGGGCACGGGACAGCCCGTACGAGCAGTACTTC.

This rearrangement joins TRBV11-2 to TRBJ2-7; TRBD2 matches at 7 bases. V lost 0 bases to trimming and J lost 3 bases; unmatched junction nucleotides: 2. The germline gives CDR1 SGHAT, CDR2 FQNNGV. The CDR3 consists of 14 residues. The CDR3 DNA follows: TGTGCCAGCAGCTTAGAACGGGGGGACTACGAGCAGTACTTC. Amino acid sequence: CASSLERGDYEQYF. Complete variable domain (other parts from reference TRBV11-2 and TRBJ2-7): EAGVAQSPRYKIIEKRQSVAFWCNPISGHATLYWYQQILGQGPKLLIQFQNNGVVDDSQLPKDRFSAERLKGVDSTLKIQPAKLEDSAVYLCASSLERGDYEQYFGPGTRLTVT.

This clone was counted between two and nine times. The genes are TRBV5-1 and TRBJ1-2; TRBD1 is a possible D gene (5 bases). This CDR3 has 16 residues. CDR1 and CDR2 (germline): SGHRS, YFSETQ. V lost 0 bases and J lost 4, with 16 bases in between. CDR3 residues: CASSLDWARRGYGYTF. CDR3 nucleotides: TGCGCCAGCAGCTTGGACTGGGCTCGGAGGGGCTATGGCTACACCTTC.

V gene TRBV10-1 combines with J gene TRBJ2-5; the match to TRBD2 covers 12 bases. This CDR3 is built from 15 residues. Germline CDR1 WNHNN, CDR2 SYGVQD (reference sequence). J lost 1 base, V lost 10 bases, and 7 bases had no gene match. The CDR3 loop is CATAATSGGQETQYF. In nucleotides, the CDR3 is TGCGCCACCGCCGCGACTAGCGGGGGCCAAGAGACCCAGTACTTC.

The rearrangement uses TRBV7-2 and TRBJ2-7; the D gene is possibly TRBD2 (5 bases). Trimming pared 3 bases from V and 9 bases from J, leaving 12 bases between. This CDR3 spans 12 amino acids. Looked up from germline, CDR1 is SGHTA and CDR2 is FQGNSA. As DNA, the CDR3 is TGTGCCAGCAGCTTGGACTCCCCGGTGCAGTACTTC. Translating it yields CASSLDSPVQYF.

The rearrangement links TRBV28 to TRBJ2-2, with TRBD2 matching 7 bases. Germline CDR1 MDHEN, CDR2 SYDVKM. Losses at the gene ends were 4 bases for V and 4 bases for J; bases not matched to a gene: 12. This CDR3 contains 17 residues. Here the CDR3 reads CASSYQRLATSTGELFF. Here the CDR3 DNA reads TGTGCCAGCAGTTACCAAAGACTAGCAACAAGCACCGGGGAGCTGTTTTTT.

V is TRBV12-3 or TRBV12-4 and J is TRBJ2-5, with D tentatively TRBD1 (5 bases). V lost 1 base and J lost 5, with 8 bases in between. The CDR3 runs to 13 residues. The CDR3 protein is CASSLVSGETQYF. CDR3 nucleotides: TGTGCCAGCAGTTTAGTATCAGGGGAGACCCAGTACTTC.

The chain joins TRBV12-5 to TRBJ1-1, with D uncertain. CDR3 length: 14 residues. V lost 7 bases, J lost 4 bases, and 16 bases lay in between. Germline V gene sequence: CDR1 LGHNT, CDR2 FRNRAP. The CDR3 coding sequence is TGTGCTAGTGCCGCAGGAGGGTTCGTCACTGAAGCTTTCTTT. Residues: CASAAGGFVTEAFF.

This clone was observed a single time. The genes are TRBV10-3 and TRBJ2-7; TRBD1 agrees at 9 bases. CDR1 is ENHRY, CDR2 SYGVKD, per germline. The CDR3 has 14 residues. V was clipped by 6 bases and J by 6 bases; unmatched bases: 9. CDR3 coding DNA: TGTGCCATCAGGCGGGACAGGGTTGGCGGCGAGCAGTACTTC. Residues: CAIRRDRVGGEQYF.